This T cell receptor (beta chain) is drawn from a study of T cell repertoires in cytomegalovirus infection. About the study: TCR beta signatures that were public indicated CMV infection and matching HLA type.

TCRdb reprocessed the reads with MiXCR, giving one entry per CDR3 protein. Of a few hundred thousand distinct CDR3 sequences listed, approximately 13% are singletons. The CDR3 extends over 12 amino acids. The germline CDR1 and CDR2 sequences are SGHTS and YDEGEE. Trimming removed 9 bases from V and 2 bases from J, with 10 bases in between. This clonotype has more than one count but fewer than ten. The TCR was taken from a human donor in good health (CMV status not recorded). Some clones in this sample may be carry-over from other donors' samples. Sequenced material: PBMCs. This chain joins TRBV5-8 and TRBJ2-3; D ambiguous. The CDR3 protein is CATGLPTDTQYF. CDR3 in DNA: TGTGCCACAGGCCTCCCCACAGATACGCAGTATTTT.